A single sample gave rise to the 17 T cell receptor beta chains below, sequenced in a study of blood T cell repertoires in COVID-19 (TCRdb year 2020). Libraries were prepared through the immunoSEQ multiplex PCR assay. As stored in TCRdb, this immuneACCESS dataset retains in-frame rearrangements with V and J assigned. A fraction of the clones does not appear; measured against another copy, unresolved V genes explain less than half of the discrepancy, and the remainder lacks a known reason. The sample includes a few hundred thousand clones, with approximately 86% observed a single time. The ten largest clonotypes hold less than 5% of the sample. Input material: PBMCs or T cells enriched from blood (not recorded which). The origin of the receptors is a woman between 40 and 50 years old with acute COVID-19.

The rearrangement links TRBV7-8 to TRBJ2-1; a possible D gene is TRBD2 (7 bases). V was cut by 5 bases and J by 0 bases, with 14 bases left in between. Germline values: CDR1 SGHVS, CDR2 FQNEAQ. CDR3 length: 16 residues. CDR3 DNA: TGTGCCAGCAGCACCGGGGGGCGGTACTCCTACAATGAGCAGTTCTTC. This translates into CASSTGGRYSYNEQFF.

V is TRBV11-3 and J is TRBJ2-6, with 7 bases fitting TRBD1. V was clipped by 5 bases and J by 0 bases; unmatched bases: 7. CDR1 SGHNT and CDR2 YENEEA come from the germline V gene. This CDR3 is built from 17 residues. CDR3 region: CASSPGTARSGANVLTF. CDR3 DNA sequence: TGTGCCAGCAGCCCAGGGACAGCCCGCTCTGGGGCCAACGTCCTGACTTTC.

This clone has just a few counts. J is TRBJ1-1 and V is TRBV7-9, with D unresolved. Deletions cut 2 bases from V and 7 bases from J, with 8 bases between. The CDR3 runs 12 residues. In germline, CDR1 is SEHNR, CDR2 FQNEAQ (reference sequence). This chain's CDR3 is CASSLSQIEAFF. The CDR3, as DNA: TGTGCCAGCAGCTTAAGTCAGATTGAAGCTTTCTTT.

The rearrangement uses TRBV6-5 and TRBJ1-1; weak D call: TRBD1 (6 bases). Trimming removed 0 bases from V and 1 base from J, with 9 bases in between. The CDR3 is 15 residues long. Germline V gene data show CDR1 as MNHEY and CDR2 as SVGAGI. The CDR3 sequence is CASSYSWTANTEAFF. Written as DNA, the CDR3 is TGTGCCAGCAGTTACTCGTGGACAGCGAACACTGAAGCTTTCTTT.

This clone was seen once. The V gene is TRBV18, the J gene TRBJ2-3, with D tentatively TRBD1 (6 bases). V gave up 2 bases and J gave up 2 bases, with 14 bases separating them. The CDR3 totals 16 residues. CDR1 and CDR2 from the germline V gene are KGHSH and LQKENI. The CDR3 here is CASSPYSRGYTDTQYF. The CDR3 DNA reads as TGTGCCAGCTCACCATATTCCAGGGGTTACACAGATACGCAGTATTTT.

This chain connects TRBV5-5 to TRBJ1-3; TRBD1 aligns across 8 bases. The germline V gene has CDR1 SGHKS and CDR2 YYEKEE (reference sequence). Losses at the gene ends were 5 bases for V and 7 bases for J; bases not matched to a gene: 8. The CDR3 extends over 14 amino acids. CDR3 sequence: CASSPDRGLNTIYF. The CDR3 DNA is TGTGCCAGCAGTCCTGACAGGGGATTGAACACCATATATTTT.

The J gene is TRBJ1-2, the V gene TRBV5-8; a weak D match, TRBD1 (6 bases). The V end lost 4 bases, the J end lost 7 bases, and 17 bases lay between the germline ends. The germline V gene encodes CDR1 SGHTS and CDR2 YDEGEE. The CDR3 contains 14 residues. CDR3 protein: CASSPRGGARGYTF. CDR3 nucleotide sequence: TGTGCCAGCAGCCCCCGAGGGGGGGCGCGTGGCTACACCTTC.

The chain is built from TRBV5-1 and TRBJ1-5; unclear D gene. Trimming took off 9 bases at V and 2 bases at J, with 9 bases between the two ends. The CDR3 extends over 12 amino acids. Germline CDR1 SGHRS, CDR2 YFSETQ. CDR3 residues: CATTRGNQPQHF. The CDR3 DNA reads TGCGCCACGACGAGGGGCAATCAGCCCCAGCATTTT.

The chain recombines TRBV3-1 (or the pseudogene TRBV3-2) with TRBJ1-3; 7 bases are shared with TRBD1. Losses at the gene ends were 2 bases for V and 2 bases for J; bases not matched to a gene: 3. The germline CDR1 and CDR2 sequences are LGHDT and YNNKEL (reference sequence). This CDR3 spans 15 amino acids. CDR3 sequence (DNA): TGTGCCAGCAGCCAATGGCAGGGGGCTGGAAACACCATATATTTT. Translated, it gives CASSQWQGAGNTIYF.

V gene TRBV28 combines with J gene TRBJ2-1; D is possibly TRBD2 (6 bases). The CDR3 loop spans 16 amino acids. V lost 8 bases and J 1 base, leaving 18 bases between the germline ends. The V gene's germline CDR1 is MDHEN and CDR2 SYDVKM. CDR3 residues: CASSPGVGLSYNEQFF. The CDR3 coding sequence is TGTGCCAGCTCTCCCGGGGTGGGACTTTCCTACAATGAGCAGTTCTTC.

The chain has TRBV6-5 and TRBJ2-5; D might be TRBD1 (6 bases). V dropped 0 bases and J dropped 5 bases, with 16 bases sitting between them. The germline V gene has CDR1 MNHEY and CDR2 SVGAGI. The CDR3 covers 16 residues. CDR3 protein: CASSYSRAGDRETQYF. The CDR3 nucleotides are TGTGCCAGCAGTTACTCGCGGGCAGGGGATCGGGAGACCCAGTACTTC.

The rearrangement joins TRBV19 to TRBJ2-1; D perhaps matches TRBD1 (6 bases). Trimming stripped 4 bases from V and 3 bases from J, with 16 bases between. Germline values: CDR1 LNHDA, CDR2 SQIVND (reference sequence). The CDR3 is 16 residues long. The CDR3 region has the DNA TGTGCCAGTAGTAGCCCAGTAGGGGGTCGCTACAATGAGCAGTTCTTC. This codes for CASSSPVGGRYNEQFF.

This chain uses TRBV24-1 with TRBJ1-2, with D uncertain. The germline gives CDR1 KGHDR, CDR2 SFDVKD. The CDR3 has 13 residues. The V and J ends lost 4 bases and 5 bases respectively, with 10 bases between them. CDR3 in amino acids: CATSDRNRYGYTF. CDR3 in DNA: TGTGCCACCAGTGACCGGAACAGATATGGCTACACCTTC.

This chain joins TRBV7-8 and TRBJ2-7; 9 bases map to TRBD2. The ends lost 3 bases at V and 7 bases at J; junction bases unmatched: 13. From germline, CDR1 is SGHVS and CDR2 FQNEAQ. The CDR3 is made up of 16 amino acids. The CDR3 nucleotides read TGTGCCAGCAGCTTTAGTAGCGGGAGTAATCAGAAGGAGCAGTACTTC. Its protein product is CASSFSSGSNQKEQYF.

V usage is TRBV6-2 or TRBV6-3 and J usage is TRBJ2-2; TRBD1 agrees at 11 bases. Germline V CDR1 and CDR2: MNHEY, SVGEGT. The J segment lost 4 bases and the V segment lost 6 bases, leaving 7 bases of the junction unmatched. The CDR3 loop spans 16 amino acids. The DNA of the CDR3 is TGTGCCAGCAGCCTCAAGGGACAGGGGGGCACCGGGGAGCTGTTTTTT. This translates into CASSLKGQGGTGELFF.

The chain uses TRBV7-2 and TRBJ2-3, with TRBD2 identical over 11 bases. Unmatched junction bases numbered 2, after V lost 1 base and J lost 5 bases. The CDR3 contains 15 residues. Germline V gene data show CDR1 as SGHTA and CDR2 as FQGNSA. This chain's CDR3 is CASSLGLAGGDTQYF. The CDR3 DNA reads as TGTGCCAGCAGCTTAGGCCTAGCGGGAGGAGATACGCAGTATTTT.

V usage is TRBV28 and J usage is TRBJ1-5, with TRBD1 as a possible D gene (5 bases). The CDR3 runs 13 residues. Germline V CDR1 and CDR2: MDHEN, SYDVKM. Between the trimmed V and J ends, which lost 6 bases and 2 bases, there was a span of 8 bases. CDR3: CASRAGGNQPQHF. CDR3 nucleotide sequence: TGTGCCAGCAGGGCGGGGGGCAATCAGCCCCAGCATTTT.